The 8 T cell receptor beta chains below were found in one sample sequenced in a study of tissue T cells after allogeneic stem cell transplantation. Time point meaning: mouse harvest day 7 after allogeneic transplant. Mouse grafts combined 10^7 T-cell-depleted bone marrow cells with 10^6 splenic CD5+ T cells. Here immunoSEQ multiplex PCR was the method, and the copy in TCRdb shows in-frame clones only, minus some. The sample has 7,500 to 9,500 clones, approximately 50% seen once; the top ten hold 6.5% to 8.5%. The source material was gut tissue. The source is a female BALB/c mouse given C57BL/6 T cells with graft-versus-host disease after an allogeneic hematopoietic cell transplant.

This clone was counted between two and nine times. Gene labels here are mouse ones. The DNA ends 1 residue before the CDR3 does, and the rest of the CDR3 is filled in from the germline J gene. V gene TRBV16 combines with J gene TRBJ2-3; D gene ambiguous. Germline V gene lookup returns CDR1 SGHSA and CDR2 FRNQAP. V was cut by 3 bases and J by 1 base, with 5 bases left in between. The CDR3 runs to 13 residues. CDR3 DNA, as far as it was read: TGTGCAAGCAGCTTTGGTGGTGCAGAAACGCTGTAT. It specifies CASSFGGAETLY. The whole CDR3 is CASSFGGAETLYF.

As concerns this clone: All gene names here are mouse names. The read stops 1 residue short of the end of the CDR3; the missing end is completed from the germline J gene. This chain uses TRBV26 with TRBJ2-5, with D possibly being TRBD1 (5 bases). Germline lookup yields CDR1 KGHPV and CDR2 FQNQEV (reference sequence). CDR3 length equals 13 residues. Trimming cost V 2 bases and J 5 bases, with 8 bases left between them. CDR3 sequence: CASSLAGRDTQYF. The sequenced CDR3 bases are TGTGCCAGCAGTCTGGCAGGGAGAGACACCCAGTAC. The complete variable domain, with remaining parts taken from reference TRBV26 and TRBJ2-5, reads NSKVIQTPRYLVKGQGQKAKMRCIPEKGHPVVFWYQQNKNNEFKFLINFQNQEVLQQIDMTEKRFSAECPSNSPCSLEIQSSEAGDSALYLCASSLAGRDTQYFGPGTRLLVL.

In regard to this clone: Gene labels here are mouse ones. The CDR3 is cut off 1 residue early in the read; its end comes from the germline J gene. The chain carries TRBV12-2 and TRBJ2-7; no firm D call. This CDR3 is 11 amino acids long. V was cut by 4 bases and J by 6 bases, with 9 bases left in between. The V gene's germline CDR1 is SGHLS and CDR2 HYDKME. The CDR3 sequence: CASSPGVEQYF. CDR3 DNA, as far as it was read: TGTGCCAGCTCCCCCGGGGTTGAACAGTAC.

This clone occurred a few times. The gene symbols are mouse symbols. The read ends 1 residue early relative to the CDR3; the germline J gene fills the gap. V gene TRBV26 combines with J gene TRBJ2-7, with TRBD1 identical over 7 bases. The trim removed 0 bases at V and 0 bases at J, leaving 2 bases unmatched. The CDR3 sequence is 15 residues long. The germline gives CDR1 KGHPV, CDR2 FQNQEV (reference sequence). The covered CDR3 bases are TGTGCCAGCAGTCTGTCGACAGGGAGCTCCTATGAACAGTAC. It is translated as CASSLSTGSSYEQY. Given in full, the CDR3 is CASSLSTGSSYEQYF.

Points on this clone: Gene names are the mouse ones. The CDR3 is cut off 1 residue early in the read; its end comes from the germline J gene. The chain carries TRBV3 and TRBJ1-3; D may be TRBD1 (6 bases). Germline CDR1 is SNHLY and CDR2 is FYNGKV (reference sequence). V was trimmed by 5 bases and J by 0 bases, leaving 8 bases between them. The CDR3 runs 14 residues. Partial CDR3 DNA: TGTGCCAGCAGCCGGACAGATTCTGGAAATACGCTCTAT. Amino acid sequence: CASSRTDSGNTLY. The entire CDR3 protein reads CASSRTDSGNTLYF.

In this sample, this clone turned up once. The gene names given are mouse names. The read ends 1 residue before the CDR3 terminus; that terminus is restored from the germline J gene. The gene calls are TRBV26 and TRBJ1-1, with TRBD1 as a possible D gene (6 bases). The CDR3 has 13 amino acids. CDR1 and CDR2 from the germline V gene are KGHPV and FQNQEV (reference sequence). V shed 8 bases and J shed 1 base, with 11 bases lying between them. The CDR3 loop is CASYRDKNTEVFF. The sequenced part of the CDR3 DNA is TGTGCCAGCTACCGGGACAAAAACACAGAAGTCTTC.

There are a few counts of this clone. Here the gene names and germline are mouse. Read sequence stops 1 residue before the CDR3 end, and the germline J gene provides the missing end. This rearrangement joins TRBV26 to TRBJ2-3; D gene ambiguous. Germline V CDR1 and CDR2: KGHPV, FQNQEV (reference sequence). Trimming stripped 5 bases from V and 2 bases from J, with 5 bases between. There are 12 residues in the CDR3. CDR3 in amino acids: CASSTNAETLYF. The sequenced part of the CDR3 DNA is TGTGCCAGCAGTACAAATGCAGAAACGCTGTAT.

About this clone itself: Gene names and germline match the mouse. The read ends 1 residue early relative to the CDR3; the germline J gene fills the gap. The rearrangement links TRBV3 to TRBJ2-7; 7 nucleotides align to TRBD1. Trimming cost V 4 bases and J 4 bases; bases outside gene matches: 7. CDR1 SNHLY and CDR2 FYNGKV come from the germline V gene (reference sequence). This CDR3 spans 14 amino acids. This CDR3 reads CASSSRDRKYEQYF. The sequenced CDR3 bases are TGTGCCAGCAGCTCCCGGGACAGAAAATATGAACAGTAC.